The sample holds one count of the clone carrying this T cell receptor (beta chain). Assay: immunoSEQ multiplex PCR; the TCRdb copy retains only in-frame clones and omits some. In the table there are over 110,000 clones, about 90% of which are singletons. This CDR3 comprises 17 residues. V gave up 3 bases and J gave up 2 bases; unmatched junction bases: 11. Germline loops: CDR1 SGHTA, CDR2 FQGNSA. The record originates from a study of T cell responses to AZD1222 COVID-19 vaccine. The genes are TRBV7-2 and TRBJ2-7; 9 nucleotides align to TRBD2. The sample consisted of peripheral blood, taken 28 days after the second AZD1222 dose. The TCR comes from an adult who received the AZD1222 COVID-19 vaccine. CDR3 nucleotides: TGTGCCAGCAGCTTCTCCAGCGGGAGGTCCCAAGCCTACGAGCAGTACTTC. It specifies CASSFSSGRSQAYEQYF.